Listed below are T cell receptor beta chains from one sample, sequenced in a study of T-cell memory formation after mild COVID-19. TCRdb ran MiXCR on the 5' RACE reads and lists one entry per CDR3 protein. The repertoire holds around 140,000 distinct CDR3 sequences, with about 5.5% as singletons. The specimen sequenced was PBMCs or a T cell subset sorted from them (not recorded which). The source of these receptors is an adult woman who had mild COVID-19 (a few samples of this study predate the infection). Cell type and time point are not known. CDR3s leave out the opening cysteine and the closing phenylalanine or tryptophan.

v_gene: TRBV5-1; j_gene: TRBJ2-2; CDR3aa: ASSSFLGAGELF
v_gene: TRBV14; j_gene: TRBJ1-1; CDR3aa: ASSPMTANTEAF
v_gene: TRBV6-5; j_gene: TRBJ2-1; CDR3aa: ASSNIAGSYNEQF
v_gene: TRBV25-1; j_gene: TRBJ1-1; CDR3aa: ASRRGGEAF
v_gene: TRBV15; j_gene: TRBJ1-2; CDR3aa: ATSSWGQDYGYT
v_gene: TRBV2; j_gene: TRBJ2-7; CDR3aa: ASRPRTSGSNEQY
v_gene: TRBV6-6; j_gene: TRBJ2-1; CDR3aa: ASSPGRYEQF
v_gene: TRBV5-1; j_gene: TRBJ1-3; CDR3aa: ASSLKSGAGNTIY
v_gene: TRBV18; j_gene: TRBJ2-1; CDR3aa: ASSPPYQGEDNEQF
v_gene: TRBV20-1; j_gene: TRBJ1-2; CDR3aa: SASLRHLNYGYT
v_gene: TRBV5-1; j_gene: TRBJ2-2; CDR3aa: ASSPNTGGELF
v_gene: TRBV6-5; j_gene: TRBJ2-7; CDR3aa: ASTSWSGASNEQY
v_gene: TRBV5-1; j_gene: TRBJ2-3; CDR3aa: ASSFDPSGPLDTQY
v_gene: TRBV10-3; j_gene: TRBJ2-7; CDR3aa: AIKQGPGDEQY
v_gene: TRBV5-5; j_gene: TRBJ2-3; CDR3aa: ASRSIPDTQY
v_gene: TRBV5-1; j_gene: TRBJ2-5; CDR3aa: ASSLFIYEETQY
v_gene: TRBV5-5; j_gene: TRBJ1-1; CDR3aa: ASSSGAGGLNTEAF
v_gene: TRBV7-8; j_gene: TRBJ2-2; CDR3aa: ASSSNLGTGKTGELF
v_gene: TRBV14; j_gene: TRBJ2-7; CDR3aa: ASSPLGTSRSYEQY
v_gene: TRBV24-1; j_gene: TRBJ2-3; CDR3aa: ATSSRGGTDTQY
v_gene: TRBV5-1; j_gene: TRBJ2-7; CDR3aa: ASSWGTEDYEQY
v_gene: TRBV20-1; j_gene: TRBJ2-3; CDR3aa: SARHRQGRTDTQY
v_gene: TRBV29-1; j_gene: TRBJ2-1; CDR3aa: SVDSPGLSDRWQF
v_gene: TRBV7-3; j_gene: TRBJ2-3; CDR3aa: ASGGGNTDTQY
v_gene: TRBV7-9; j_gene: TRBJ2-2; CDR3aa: ASRFMQGVTGELF
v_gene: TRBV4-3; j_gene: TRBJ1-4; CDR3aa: ASNPSYTTNEKLF
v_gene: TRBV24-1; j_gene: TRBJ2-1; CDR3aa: ATSDRTSFRGGVEQF
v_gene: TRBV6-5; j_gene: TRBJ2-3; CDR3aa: ASSYSRQTRADTQY
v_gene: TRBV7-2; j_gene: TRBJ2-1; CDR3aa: ASSYTGTPYNEQF
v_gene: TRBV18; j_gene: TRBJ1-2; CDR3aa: ASSQTTGGSYT
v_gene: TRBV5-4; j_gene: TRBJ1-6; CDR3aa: ASSLGNSPLH
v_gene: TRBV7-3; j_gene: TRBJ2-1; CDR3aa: ASSPRKGVGNNEQF
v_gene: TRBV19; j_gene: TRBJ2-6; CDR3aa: ASSPGQGFSGANVLT
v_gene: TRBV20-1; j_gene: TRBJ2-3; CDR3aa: SARTGNTDTQY
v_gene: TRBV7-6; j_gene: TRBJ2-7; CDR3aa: ASSLGVRGATSYEQY
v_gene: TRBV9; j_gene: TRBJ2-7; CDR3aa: ASSVAGRVNEQY
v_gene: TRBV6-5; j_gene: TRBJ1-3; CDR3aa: ASSTTGASSGNTIY
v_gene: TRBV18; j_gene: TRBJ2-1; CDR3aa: ASSRPSGSYNEQF
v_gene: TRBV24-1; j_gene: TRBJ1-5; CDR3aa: ATSDTGIWKPQH
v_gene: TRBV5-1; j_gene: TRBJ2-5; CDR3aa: ASSFGRGAQETQY
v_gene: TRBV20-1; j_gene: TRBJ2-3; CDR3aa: SASPTDTQY
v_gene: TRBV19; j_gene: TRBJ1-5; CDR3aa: ASSIWQGTGQPQH
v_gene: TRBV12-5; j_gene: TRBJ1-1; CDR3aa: ASGLGQANTEAF
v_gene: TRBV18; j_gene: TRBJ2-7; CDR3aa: ASSHGRREQY
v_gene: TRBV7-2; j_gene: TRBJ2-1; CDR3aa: ASSTTSSAPSGQF
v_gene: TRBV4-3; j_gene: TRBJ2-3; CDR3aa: ASSQESSSTQY
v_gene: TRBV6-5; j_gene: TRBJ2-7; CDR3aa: ASSLRGEGSYEQY
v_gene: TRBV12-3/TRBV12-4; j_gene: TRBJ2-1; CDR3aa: ASSSGTSGGSYNEQF
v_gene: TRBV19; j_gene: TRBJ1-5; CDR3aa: ASRRTDLSNQPQH
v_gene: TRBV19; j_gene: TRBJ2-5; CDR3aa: ASSKGVRETQY
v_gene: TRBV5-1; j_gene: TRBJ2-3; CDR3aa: ASSFPTDTQY
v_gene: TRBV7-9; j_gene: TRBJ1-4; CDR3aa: ASSLGQGRGEKLF
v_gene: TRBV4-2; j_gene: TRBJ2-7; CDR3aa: ASSQERETYEQY
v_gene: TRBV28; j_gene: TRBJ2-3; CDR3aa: ASTWGGPDTQY
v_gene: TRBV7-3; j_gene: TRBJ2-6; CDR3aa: ASSLTGSGSSGANVLT